The entry below describes one T cell receptor (beta chain). PCR used 60 Vbeta primers and 13 Jbeta primers. Data came from immunoSEQ multiplex PCR; TCRdb stores just in-frame clones and leaves some out. The top ten hold around 1.4% of the sample, which has over 110,000 clones, roughly 76% seen once. These data are taken from a study of cytomegalovirus exposure and HLA in healthy donors. This CDR3 comprises 16 residues. Germline CDR1 SGDLS, CDR2 YYNGEE. V dropped 6 bases and J dropped 0 bases, with 18 bases sitting between them. This clonotype originated in a woman aged 40 to 50 in good health and CMV-seronegative. This chain connects TRBV9 to TRBJ1-2, with TRBD1 as a possible D gene (6 bases). Specimen: PBMCs. The DNA for the CDR3 is TGTGCCAGCACTCTAGGGGGGGCCGATGCTAACTATGGCTACACCTTC. It is translated as CASTLGGADANYGYTF.